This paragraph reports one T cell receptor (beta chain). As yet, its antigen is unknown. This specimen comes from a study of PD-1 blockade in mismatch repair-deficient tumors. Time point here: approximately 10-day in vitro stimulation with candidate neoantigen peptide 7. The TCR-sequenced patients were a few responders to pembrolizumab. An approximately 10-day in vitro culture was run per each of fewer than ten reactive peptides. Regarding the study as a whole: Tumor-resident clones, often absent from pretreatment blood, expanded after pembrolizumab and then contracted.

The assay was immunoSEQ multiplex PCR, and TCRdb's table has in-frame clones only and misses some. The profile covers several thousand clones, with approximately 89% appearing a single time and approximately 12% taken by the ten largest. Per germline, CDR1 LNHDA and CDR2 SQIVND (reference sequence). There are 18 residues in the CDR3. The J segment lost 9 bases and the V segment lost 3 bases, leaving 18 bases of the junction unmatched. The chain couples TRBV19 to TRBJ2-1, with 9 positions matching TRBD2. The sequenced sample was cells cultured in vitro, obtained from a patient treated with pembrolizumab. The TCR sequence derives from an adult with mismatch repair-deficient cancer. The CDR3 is CASSIPSAPGLAWAEQFF. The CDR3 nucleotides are TGTGCCAGTAGTATTCCCTCGGCCCCGGGACTAGCATGGGCTGAGCAGTTCTTC. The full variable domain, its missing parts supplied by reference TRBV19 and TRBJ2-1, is DGGITQSPKYLFRKEGQNVTLSCEQNLNHDAMYWYRQDPGQGLRLIYYSQIVNDFQKGDIAEGYSVSREKKESFPLTVTSAQKNPTAFYLCASSIPSAPGLAWAEQFFGPGTRLTVL.